This T cell receptor (beta chain) was identified during a study of CD8+ T cells in alopecia areata. Findings of the study overall: With patients, TCR sharing proved less clear than in mice, a difference possibly related to HLA.

Following extraction, RNA underwent reverse transcription to cDNA, which served as the sequencing template. Produced via immunoSEQ multiplex PCR; TCRdb's table is partial and in-frame only. Here the sample spans more than 95,000 clones, 85% to 90% being singletons. Treatment noted: oral pan-JAK inhibitor, 5-10 mg twice daily. Per germline, CDR1 SGHKS and CDR2 YYEKEE (reference sequence). V lost 4 bases to trimming and J lost 3 bases, with 8 bases between them. The CDR3 spans 13 residues. In the case of this clone: Its target is not known.

Material: CD8+ T cells sorted from blood, obtained between weeks 30 and 35, from a patient treated with tofacitinib. This chain connects TRBV5-5 to TRBJ2-1; the D gene is possibly TRBD1 (5 bases). The sequence was obtained from a human donor with alopecia areata. This chain's CDR3 is CASSPGYYNEQFF. The CDR3 coding sequence is TGTGCCAGCAGCCCAGGGTACTACAATGAGCAGTTCTTC. Using reference TRBV5-5 and TRBJ2-1 for the parts outside the CDR3, the full variable domain is DAGVTQSPTHLIKTRGQQVTLRCSPISGHKSVSWYQQVLGQGPQFIFQYYEKEERGRGNFPDRFSARQFPNYSSELNVNALLLGDSALYLCASSPGYYNEQFFGPGTRLTVL.